This TCR beta chain was recorded in a study of blood T cells in healthy people across ages. Study-wide findings and caveats: Because donor CMV status was unknown, expanded clonotype changes were possibly confounded.

This CDR3 region has 15 residues. Trimming stripped 5 bases from V and 4 bases from J, with 18 bases between. CDR1 and CDR2 from the germline V gene are SNHLY and FYNNEI. Using a J-beta primer mix together with a sample-barcoded 5' primer, a second PCR was run for roughly 6 to 12 cycles. TCRdb reprocessed the 5' RACE reads with MiXCR, giving one entry per CDR3 protein. The top ten hold 7.9% of the sample, which has more than 1.4 million distinct CDR3 sequences, about 43% seen once. A word on this clonotype: Its antigen is unknown.

What was sequenced was blood. V gene TRBV2 combines with J gene TRBJ2-7; maybe TRBD1 (6 bases). The receptor was isolated from a woman between 18 and 30 years old in good health. The CDR3 spells CASSPGPGGLYEQYF. Written as DNA, the CDR3 is TGTGCCAGCAGTCCCGGACCTGGGGGCCTATACGAGCAGTACTTC.